A single sample is the source of the 32 T cell receptor beta chains below, sequenced in a study of shared clonotypes between healthy human individuals (dated by TCRdb to between 2020 and 2021). Library preparation employed the immunoSEQ multiplex PCR assay. TCRdb mirrors the immuneACCESS table, restricted to in-frame sequences. Some clones are absent from its copies; in checked studies, under half trace to an unresolved V gene, and the reason for the others is unknown. In this sample the table shows roughly 1.5 million clones, nearly 99% of which occur a single time. About 0.42% of the sample is taken by the ten largest. Sequenced input: naive CD4+ T cells sorted from blood. The cell subset or site tag for this specimen amounts to: CD45RA+ positively selected. The origin of the receptors is a young man in good health.

V is TRBV10-3 and J is TRBJ2-2; no reliable D call. The CDR3 spans 14 residues. V was trimmed by 4 bases and J by 5 bases, leaving 11 bases between them. The germline CDR1 and CDR2 sequences are ENHRY and SYGVKD. The CDR3 spells CAISGVKETGELFF. The DNA of the CDR3 is TGTGCCATCAGTGGCGTGAAAGAGACCGGGGAGCTGTTTTTT.

This clone was seen only once. The junction differs from germline at one of its ends, possibly a read error. This chain links TRBV28 with TRBJ2-7; 11 bases line up with TRBD2. CDR3 length: 11 residues. Germline lookup yields CDR1 MDHEN and CDR2 SYDVKM. The CDR3 reads CASGLAGGPNF. DNA for the CDR3: TGTGCCAGCGGCTTAGCGGGAGGGCCGAACTTC.

This clone occurred once. V is TRBV29-1 and J is TRBJ2-2; no definite D call. Germline V gene sequence: CDR1 SQVTM, CDR2 ANQGSEA. This CDR3 comprises 13 residues. V lost 1 base to trimming and J lost 4 bases, with 7 bases between them. The CDR3: CSVEGDFTGELFF. DNA for the CDR3: TGCAGCGTTGAAGGTGACTTCACCGGGGAGCTGTTTTTT.

J is TRBJ2-5 and V is TRBV18; D perhaps matches TRBD2 (5 bases). Germline V lookup: CDR1 KGHSH, CDR2 LQKENI. The CDR3 loop spans 16 amino acids. V lost 6 bases to trimming and J lost 1 base, with 18 bases between them. The CDR3, as DNA: TGTGCCAGCTCCCCAAAAAGGGCGGGTCTCCAAGAGACCCAGTACTTC. Protein sequence: CASSPKRAGLQETQYF.

This rearrangement joins TRBV28 to TRBJ2-7; D is ambiguous. Trimming took off 10 bases at V and 7 bases at J, with 20 bases between the two ends. The V gene's germline CDR1 is MDHEN and CDR2 SYDVKM. The CDR3 contains 13 residues. The CDR3 nucleotides read TGTGCCATCGTAACCGGACGTAGCTTAGAGCAGTACTTC. As protein: CAIVTGRSLEQYF.

The chain couples TRBV5-6 to TRBJ2-7; 7 bases line up with TRBD2. CDR3 size: 14 residues. CDR1 is SGHDT and CDR2 is YYEEEE in the germline V gene. The junction had 8 bases not matched to a gene; V was cut back by 7 bases and J by 1 base. The CDR3 DNA sequence: TGTGCCAGCCAAGAGTCGCGGGGGTCCTACGAGCAGTACTTC. It translates to CASQESRGSYEQYF.

The chain joins TRBV6-1 to TRBJ2-1; TRBD2 aligns across 10 bases. The ends lost 3 bases at V and 0 bases at J; junction bases unmatched: 8. Germline CDR1 is MNHNS and CDR2 is SASEGT. This CDR3 has 18 amino acids. Here the CDR3 DNA reads TGTGCCAGCAGTGAGTTTCCTAGCGGGAGCGCCTCCTACAATGAGCAGTTCTTC. It specifies CASSEFPSGSASYNEQFF.

The chain's CDR3 is CASSLGIRDTYYEQYF. The CDR3 DNA sequence: TGCGCCAGCAGCTTGGGGATCCGGGACACCTACTACGAGCAGTACTTC. The rearrangement links TRBV5-1 to TRBJ2-7, with D possibly TRBD1 on 6 matching bases. Trimming cost V 0 bases and J 3 bases, with 16 bases left between them. Germline V gene sequence: CDR1 SGHRS, CDR2 YFSETQ. There are 16 residues in the CDR3.

This clone was counted a single time. This same CDR3 is encoded by further DNA sequences in the sample. The chain is built from TRBV5-1 and TRBJ1-1; 7 bases are a match to TRBD1. In germline, CDR1 is SGHRS, CDR2 YFSETQ. This CDR3 contains 15 residues. V lost 4 bases and J lost 1; bases outside the gene matches: 7. CDR3: CASSLGGTANTEAFF. The CDR3 nucleotides read TGCGCCAGCAGCCTCGGCGGGACAGCGAACACTGAAGCTTTCTTT.

This chain connects TRBV5-4 to TRBJ2-7; 10 bases agree with TRBD1. CDR3 length: 15 amino acids. The ends lost 4 bases at V and 9 bases at J; junction bases unmatched: 13. Germline V gives CDR1 SGHNT, CDR2 YYREEE (reference sequence). The CDR3 DNA is TGTGCCAGCAGCAAGGACAGGGGGGGAATACGAGTGCAGTACTTC. Protein: CASSKDRGGIRVQYF.

The rearrangement links TRBV21-1 to TRBJ1-3; the table's D call, TRBD1, has no DNA check behind it. TRBV21-1 is annotated as a pseudogene. The CDR3 consists of 15 residues. CDR3 region: CASSTSWAAYYTIYF. CDR3 DNA sequence: TGTGCCAGCAGCACAAGCTGGGCAGCTTATTACACCATATATTTT.

The V gene is TRBV7-9, the J gene TRBJ2-3; D possibly matches TRBD1 or TRBD2 (9 bases each). The germline gives CDR1 SEHNR, CDR2 FQNEAQ (reference sequence). V lost 6 bases and J lost 5, with 24 bases in between. The CDR3 is 17 amino acids. The CDR3 nucleotides read TGTGCCAGCAGTCAGACAGGGGGACTAGCAGGCCAAGATACGCAGTATTTT. It specifies CASSQTGGLAGQDTQYF.

The chain recombines TRBV28 with TRBJ1-4, with D possibly TRBD1 on 6 matching bases. The ends were cut back, 10 bases at V and 0 bases at J, with 18 bases in the middle. The CDR3 spans 16 residues. Per germline, CDR1 MDHEN and CDR2 SYDVKM. This CDR3 is CATPLRDTATNEKLFF. The CDR3 coding sequence is TGTGCCACCCCCCTTAGGGACACAGCAACTAATGAAAAACTGTTTTTT.

This CDR3 is CASSLELAREQFF. CDR3 sequence (DNA): TGTGCCAGCAGCCTGGAACTAGCTCGTGAGCAGTTCTTC. The V gene is TRBV5-4, the J gene TRBJ2-1; possibly TRBD2 for D (6 bases). The germline V gene has CDR1 SGHNT and CDR2 YYREEE (reference sequence). V lost 4 bases and J 9 bases, leaving 14 bases between the germline ends. This CDR3 is 13 amino acids long.

This chain links TRBV5-1 with TRBJ2-2; 15 nucleotides match TRBD2. Germline V lookup: CDR1 SGHRS, CDR2 YFSETQ. After removal of 4 bases from V and 5 bases from J, the junction contained 3 bases not matched to a gene. CDR3 size: 16 residues. CDR3 protein: CASSVGLAGGTGELFF. DNA of the CDR3: TGCGCCAGCAGCGTGGGACTAGCGGGAGGTACCGGGGAGCTGTTTTTT.

On this clone itself: Within the sample, other DNA sequences also encode this same CDR3. The chain joins TRBV29-1 to TRBJ2-5; no definite D call. CDR3 size: 10 residues. Germline V CDR1 and CDR2: SQVTM, ANQGSEA. Trimming removed 4 bases at V and 4 bases at J, with 4 bases between. The CDR3 sequence: CSVVRETQYF. The CDR3 nucleotides are TGCAGCGTTGTTAGAGAGACCCAGTACTTC.

The chain carries TRBV7-9 and TRBJ2-7; D perhaps matches TRBD2 (5 bases). Germline CDR1 reads SEHNR; CDR2 reads FQNEAQ (reference sequence). The V gene lost 5 bases and the J gene lost 7 bases, with 12 bases spanning the gap. The CDR3 consists of 12 residues. The DNA for the CDR3 is TGTGCCAGCAGCCCCCTCTCGGGGGAGCAGTACTTC. This encodes CASSPLSGEQYF. Based on the CDR3 plus reference TRBV7-9 and TRBJ2-7, the full variable domain is DTGVSQNPRHKITKRGQNVTFRCDPISEHNRLYWYRQTLGQGPEFLTYFQNEAQLEKSRLLSDRFSAERPKGSFSTLEIQRTEQGDSAMYLCASSPLSGEQYFGPGTRLTVT.

The genes are TRBV5-4 and TRBJ1-1; D gene uncertain. Per germline, CDR1 SGHNT and CDR2 YYREEE (reference sequence). V was cut by 4 bases and J by 4 bases, with 14 bases left in between. This CDR3 comprises 14 residues. The CDR3, as DNA: TGTGCCAGCAGCCGGTCCAAGGGCGGCACTGAAGCTTTCTTT. This codes for CASSRSKGGTEAFF.

This chain uses TRBV7-9 with TRBJ2-7; D not resolved. The CDR3 is 14 amino acids. CDR1 and CDR2 from the germline V gene are SEHNR and FQNEAQ (reference sequence). Trimming took 3 bases from V and 2 from J, leaving 11 bases between them. The CDR3 DNA is TGTGCCAGCAGCTTTGGGTCCCGCCCCTACGAGCAGTACTTC. Translated: CASSFGSRPYEQYF. The variable domain in full, with the rest retrieved from reference TRBV7-9 and TRBJ2-7, is DTGVSQNPRHKITKRGQNVTFRCDPISEHNRLYWYRQTLGQGPEFLTYFQNEAQLEKSRLLSDRFSAERPKGSFSTLEIQRTEQGDSAMYLCASSFGSRPYEQYFGPGTRLTVT.

V and J are TRBV5-4 and TRBJ2-1, with TRBD2 identical over 7 bases. The germline V gene encodes CDR1 SGHNT and CDR2 YYREEE (reference sequence). The V and J ends lost 1 base and 6 bases, in that order; junction bases with no gene match: 4. The CDR3 is 14 residues long. CDR3 amino acids: CASSLTSVFNEQFF. The CDR3 DNA is TGTGCCAGCAGCTTGACTAGCGTCTTCAATGAGCAGTTCTTC.

This chain links TRBV9 with TRBJ2-3; 7 nucleotides match TRBD1. Germline CDR1 and CDR2: SGDLS and YYNGEE. The CDR3 is made up of 16 amino acids. After removal of 4 bases from V and 4 bases from J, the junction contained 12 bases not matched to a gene. DNA of the CDR3: TGTGCCAGCAGCCGTCTGGCAGGGGGAAATTCAGATACGCAGTATTTT. Translating gives CASSRLAGGNSDTQYF.

The gene calls are TRBV11-2 and TRBJ2-1; the match to TRBD2 covers 11 bases. This CDR3 contains 16 residues. Germline lookup yields CDR1 SGHAT and CDR2 FQNNGV. The V and J ends lost 4 bases and 7 bases, in that order; junction bases with no gene match: 9. The CDR3 sequence: CASSSSSGRPWNEQFF. The DNA for the CDR3 is TGTGCCAGCAGCTCGTCTAGCGGGAGGCCGTGGAATGAGCAGTTCTTC.

V gene TRBV5-1 combines with J gene TRBJ2-1, with TRBD2 matching over 13 bases. The V and J ends lost 2 bases and 7 bases, in that order; junction bases with no gene match: 3. Germline loops: CDR1 SGHRS, CDR2 YFSETQ. There are 15 residues in the CDR3. CDR3 sequence: CASSFPGLAGNEQFF. In DNA form, the CDR3 reads TGCGCCAGCAGCTTTCCGGGACTAGCGGGGAATGAGCAGTTCTTC.

The V gene is TRBV7-8, the J gene TRBJ2-7; D might be TRBD1 or TRBD2, each matching 5 bases. With 1 base removed from V and 3 bases from J, the gap between germline ends came to 10 bases. CDR1 is SGHVS and CDR2 is FQNEAQ in the germline V gene. The CDR3 is 14 amino acids. CDR3 coding DNA: TGTGCCAGCAGCTTAGGCAGGGACCTCTACGAGCAGTACTTC. As protein: CASSLGRDLYEQYF. Full variable domain (rest looked up from reference TRBV7-8 and TRBJ2-7): GAGVSQSPRYKVAKRGQDVALRCDPISGHVSLFWYQQALGQGPEFLTYFQNEAQLDKSGLPSDRFFAERPEGSVSTLKIQRTQQEDSAVYLCASSLGRDLYEQYFGPGTRLTVT.

V usage is TRBV7-2 and J usage is TRBJ2-7; D not certain. V lost 5 bases to trimming and J lost 4 bases, with 12 bases between them. Per germline, CDR1 SGHTA and CDR2 FQGNSA. This CDR3 has 13 amino acids. The CDR3 DNA follows: TGTGCCAGCAGCCCGTACCCCCTTTACGAGCAGTACTTC. Its protein product is CASSPYPLYEQYF.

As to this clone: This same CDR3 is encoded by further DNA sequences in the sample. The gene calls are TRBV29-1 and TRBJ2-2; TRBD1 aligns across 11 bases. The V segment lost 7 bases and the J segment 6 bases; nucleotides outside the gene matches: 4. Germline CDR1 SQVTM, CDR2 ANQGSEA. The CDR3 spans 13 residues. The CDR3 DNA is TGCAGCGCGGGACAGGGGGTGGCCGGGGAGCTGTTTTTT. The encoded protein is CSAGQGVAGELFF.

The rearrangement uses TRBV5-1 and TRBJ2-5, with D hard to call. The V gene's germline CDR1 is SGHRS and CDR2 YFSETQ. V was shortened by 3 bases and J by 4 bases, with 13 bases between the two germline ends. This CDR3 is 14 amino acids long. The DNA of the CDR3 is TGCGCCAGCAGCTCCCCCGGACGAGGAGAGACCCAGTACTTC. Protein product: CASSSPGRGETQYF.

The chain employs TRBV19 and TRBJ2-1; the match to TRBD2 covers 12 bases. CDR3 length: 17 amino acids. Looked up from germline, CDR1 is LNHDA and CDR2 is SQIVND (reference sequence). V lost 4 bases, J lost 2 bases, and 6 bases stayed unmatched. Written as DNA, the CDR3 is TGTGCCAGTAGTACGACTCTAGCGGGAGGGCCCTACAATGAGCAGTTCTTC. It codes for CASSTTLAGGPYNEQFF.

V is TRBV10-3 and J is TRBJ2-7, with D perhaps TRBD2 (5 bases). The length of the CDR3 is 12 residues. Germline CDR1 and CDR2: ENHRY and SYGVKD. Between the trimmed V and J ends, which lost 5 bases and 3 bases, there was a span of 8 bases. Here the CDR3 DNA reads TGTGCCATCAGTCCCGGGGTCTACGAGCAGTACTTC. Translated: CAISPGVYEQYF.

The gene calls are TRBV7-9 and TRBJ1-1; no reliable D call. The CDR3 has 12 amino acids. CDR1 SEHNR and CDR2 FQNEAQ come from the germline V gene (reference sequence). V lost 1 base and J lost 11, with 11 bases in between. CDR3 region: CASSLVLQGAFF. The CDR3 coding sequence is TGTGCCAGCAGCTTAGTCCTCCAAGGTGCTTTCTTT.

A single count supports this clone. The chain couples TRBV28 to TRBJ1-2; D unresolved. CDR1 is MDHEN and CDR2 is SYDVKM in the germline V gene. There are 16 residues in the CDR3. V lost 6 bases and J 6 bases, leaving 23 bases between the germline ends. CDR3 bases: TGTGCCAGCAGAATAATAACGAGGGATGTTGAAGATGGCTACACCTTC. This codes for CASRIITRDVEDGYTF.

CDR3 DNA: TGTGCCAGCAGCCCCCTCATGGGCACTGAAGCTTTCTTT. Encoded protein: CASSPLMGTEAFF. This chain joins TRBV7-2 and TRBJ1-1, with D uncertain. Germline V gene sequence: CDR1 SGHTA, CDR2 FQGNSA. The CDR3 contains 13 residues. The V and J ends lost 5 bases and 4 bases respectively, with 11 bases between them. The variable domain in full, with the rest retrieved from reference TRBV7-2 and TRBJ1-1, is GAGVSQSPSNKVTEKGKDVELRCDPISGHTALYWYRQSLGQGLEFLIYFQGNSAPDKSGLPSDRFSAERTGGSVSTLTIQRTQQEDSAVYLCASSPLMGTEAFFGQGTRLTVV.